This paragraph covers one T cell receptor (beta chain) sequence. The sample originates from a study of blood T cell repertoires in COVID-19. Study-level background: The cDNA or gDNA used as material had been derived from T cells, B-cell-depleted T cells, or PBMCs.

Per the authors' pipeline: Amplification with reference gene primers provided the estimates of nucleated cell counts. This table comes from immunoSEQ multiplex PCR, and its TCRdb copy is limited to in-frame clones, with some not included. V, J and clone size were drawn from that table, and D and trimming were deduced from the DNA. The sample has 200,000 to 300,000 clones; 84% are singletons. Deletions cut 8 bases from V and 4 bases from J, with 11 bases between. CDR3 size: 13 residues. The germline CDR1 and CDR2 sequences are LGHDT and YNNKEL (reference sequence). The TCR originated in a man aged 50-60 years with acute or convalescent COVID-19. The chain combines TRBV3-1 (or the pseudogene TRBV3-2) with TRBJ2-2, with unresolved D. Sequenced: peripheral blood. The CDR3 spells CASSRRGTGELFF. Here the CDR3 DNA reads TGTGCCAGCTCCCGGAGAGGCACCGGGGAGCTGTTTTTT.